This is a list of T cell receptor beta chains from one sample in a study of blood T cell repertoires in COVID-19. The table came from immunoSEQ multiplex PCR; TCRdb's copy has only in-frame clones and leaves some out. The table lists around 250,000 clones, roughly 86% of them singletons. Sequencing was carried out using PBMCs or T cells enriched from blood (not recorded which). The receptors shown here come from a woman in her forties or fifties who had recovered from COVID-19. The CDR3 runs from the conserved cysteine through the conserved F or W. D genes are given only for firm matches. Clone size, where shown, is once, few, many, or a class for clones that have expanded.

abundance: -; j_gene: TRBJ1-1; d_gene: TRBD1; v_gene: TRBV9; CDR3nt: TGTGCCAGCAGCGCCTGGGACAGAAAAAACACTGAAGCTTTCTTT; CDR3aa: CASSAWDRKNTEAFF
abundance: -; j_gene: TRBJ1-6; d_gene: -; v_gene: TRBV7-2; CDR3nt: TGTGCCAGCAGCCAACGACCACAGGGTGCCAATTCACCCCTCCACTTT; CDR3aa: CASSQRPQGANSPLHF
abundance: -; j_gene: TRBJ2-5; d_gene: TRBD2; v_gene: TRBV11-3; CDR3nt: TGTGCCAGCAGCTCCGGACTAGAAAAAGAGACCCAGTACTTC; CDR3aa: CASSSGLEKETQYF
abundance: -; j_gene: TRBJ1-5; d_gene: -; v_gene: TRBV18; CDR3nt: TGTGCCAGCTCGATTCAAAACACGGGGGGCAATCAGCCCCAGCATTTT; CDR3aa: CASSIQNTGGNQPQHF
abundance: -; j_gene: TRBJ2-6; d_gene: TRBD1; v_gene: TRBV7-9; CDR3nt: TGTGCCAGCAGCCGGGACAGGGTTGGGGCCAACGTCCTGACTTTC; CDR3aa: CASSRDRVGANVLTF
abundance: -; j_gene: TRBJ1-2; d_gene: -; v_gene: TRBV4-3; CDR3nt: TGCGCCAGCAGCCAAATCTCGATAAGGGGGAGGGTTTTGTATGGCTACACCTTC; CDR3aa: CASSQISIRGRVLYGYTF
abundance: -; j_gene: TRBJ2-2; d_gene: TRBD1; v_gene: TRBV2; CDR3nt: TGTGCCAGCCGCCAGGGGGCTAACACCGGGGAGCTGTTTTTT; CDR3aa: CASRQGANTGELFF
abundance: -; j_gene: TRBJ2-7; d_gene: TRBD2; v_gene: TRBV7-8; CDR3nt: TGTGCCAGCAGCTTAGTAATGAGCGGGAGCAACGAGCAGTACTTC; CDR3aa: CASSLVMSGSNEQYF
abundance: -; j_gene: TRBJ1-2; d_gene: -; v_gene: TRBV19; CDR3nt: TGTGCCAGTAGTATAAGGTGGGGCGCTGGCTACACCTTC; CDR3aa: CASSIRWGAGYTF
abundance: -; j_gene: TRBJ2-7; d_gene: -; v_gene: TRBV11-2; CDR3nt: TGTGCCAGCAGCTTACGCAGCTGGGGGGACGAGCAGTACTTC; CDR3aa: CASSLRSWGDEQYF
abundance: many; j_gene: TRBJ2-3; d_gene: TRBD2; v_gene: TRBV7-9; CDR3nt: TGTGCCAGCCTAGCGGGAGGGAGCACAGATACGCAGTATTTT; CDR3aa: CASLAGGSTDTQYF
abundance: -; j_gene: TRBJ1-3; d_gene: -; v_gene: TRBV20-1; CDR3nt: TGCAGTGCTAACGGTGGAAACACCATATATTTT; CDR3aa: CSANGGNTIYF
abundance: -; j_gene: TRBJ1-5; d_gene: TRBD1; v_gene: TRBV7-9; CDR3nt: TGTGCCAGCAGCTTAGCCCCCCTCGGACAGGGGGGGAATCAGCCCCAGCATTTT; CDR3aa: CASSLAPLGQGGNQPQHF
abundance: -; j_gene: TRBJ1-4; d_gene: -; v_gene: TRBV28; CDR3nt: TGTGCCAGCAGCCACACCTCAACCGAAAAACTGTTTTTT; CDR3aa: CASSHTSTEKLFF
abundance: few; j_gene: TRBJ1-4; d_gene: -; v_gene: TRBV10-2; CDR3nt: TGCGCCAGCAGACGCGGGACGGGTAATGAAAAACTGTTTTTT; CDR3aa: CASRRGTGNEKLFF
abundance: -; j_gene: TRBJ2-7; d_gene: TRBD2; v_gene: TRBV20-1; CDR3nt: TGCAGTGCTAGTACGCCGGGACTAGCGGAAAACTACGAGCAGTACTTC; CDR3aa: CSASTPGLAENYEQYF
abundance: -; j_gene: TRBJ2-7; d_gene: TRBD2; v_gene: TRBV3-1/TRBV3-2; CDR3nt: TGTGCCAGCAGCCCCCGAGGAGCGGGAGTAGTATACGAGCAGTACTTC; CDR3aa: CASSPRGAGVVYEQYF
abundance: -; j_gene: TRBJ1-2; d_gene: -; v_gene: TRBV2; CDR3nt: TGTGCCAGCATCCCTGGCAACTATGGCTACACCTTC; CDR3aa: CASIPGNYGYTF
abundance: -; j_gene: TRBJ1-4; d_gene: -; v_gene: TRBV11-3; CDR3nt: TGTGCCAGCAGCTTATCACAGGGCTCTAATGAAAAACTGTTTTTT; CDR3aa: CASSLSQGSNEKLFF
abundance: -; j_gene: TRBJ2-1; d_gene: TRBD2; v_gene: TRBV9; CDR3nt: TGTGCCAGCAGCGCGGCCGGGACTAGTGACTACAATGAGCAGTTCTTC; CDR3aa: CASSAAGTSDYNEQFF
abundance: -; j_gene: TRBJ1-4; d_gene: -; v_gene: TRBV2; CDR3nt: TGTGCCAGCAGTTGGCGGGTTTTGGAAAAACTGTTTTTT; CDR3aa: CASSWRVLEKLFF
abundance: -; j_gene: TRBJ2-2; d_gene: TRBD1; v_gene: TRBV29-1; CDR3nt: TGCAGCGTCCGGGACAGGGGTTTTACCGGGGAGCTGTTTTTT; CDR3aa: CSVRDRGFTGELFF
abundance: -; j_gene: TRBJ2-2; d_gene: -; v_gene: TRBV5-1; CDR3nt: TGCGCCAGCAGCTTGGTGGCTAGCCATGGCGGGGAGCTGTTTTTT; CDR3aa: CASSLVASHGGELFF